The clone carrying this T cell receptor beta chain appeared many times. Its antigen is not identified. This specimen belongs to a study of T-cell reconstitution after alpha-beta-depleted transplantation in children. Broader study findings: Several patients had high TCRbeta diversity at day 60; it came from surviving recipient T cells and thymic progenitors. Reported findings indicate that, about two months after transplant, alpha-beta T cells came from several hundred expanded clones, which were derived from non-depleted graft cells. The authors attributed T-cell counts and diversity one year after transplant mostly to newly produced T cells.

This CDR3 comprises 15 residues. The V gene's germline CDR1 is SGHTA and CDR2 FQGNSA. V lost 5 bases, J lost 0 bases, and 6 bases stayed unmatched. It was with unique molecular identifiers that the TCRbeta library was prepared. TCRdb reprocessed the PCR reads via MiXCR and lists one record per CDR3 protein. The sample holds approximately 240,000 distinct CDR3 sequences; around 9.9% are singletons and the top ten take 28%. Sequencing used PBMCs, obtained before TCRalphabeta/CD19-depleted stem cell transplant. This sequence joins TRBV7-2 and TRBJ2-7, with 8 bases aligning to TRBD2. The TCR was taken from a child younger than two with acute myeloid leukemia, due to receive a stem cell transplant. Written as DNA, the CDR3 is TGTGCCAGCAGCCAACGCGGGGGGAGCTCCTACGAGCAGTACTTC. Translated, it gives CASSQRGGSSYEQYF.